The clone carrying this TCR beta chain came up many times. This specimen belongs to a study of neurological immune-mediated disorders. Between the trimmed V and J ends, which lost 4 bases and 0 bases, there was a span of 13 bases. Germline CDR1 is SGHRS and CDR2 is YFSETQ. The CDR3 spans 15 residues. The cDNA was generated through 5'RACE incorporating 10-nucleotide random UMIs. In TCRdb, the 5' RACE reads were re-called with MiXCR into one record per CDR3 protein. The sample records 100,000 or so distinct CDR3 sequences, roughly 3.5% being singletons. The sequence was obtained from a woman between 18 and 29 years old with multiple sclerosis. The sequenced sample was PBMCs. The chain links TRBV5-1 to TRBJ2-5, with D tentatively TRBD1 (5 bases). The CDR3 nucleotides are TGCGCCAGCAGCCCAAGGACAATGTACCAAGAGACCCAGTACTTC. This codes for CASSPRTMYQETQYF.